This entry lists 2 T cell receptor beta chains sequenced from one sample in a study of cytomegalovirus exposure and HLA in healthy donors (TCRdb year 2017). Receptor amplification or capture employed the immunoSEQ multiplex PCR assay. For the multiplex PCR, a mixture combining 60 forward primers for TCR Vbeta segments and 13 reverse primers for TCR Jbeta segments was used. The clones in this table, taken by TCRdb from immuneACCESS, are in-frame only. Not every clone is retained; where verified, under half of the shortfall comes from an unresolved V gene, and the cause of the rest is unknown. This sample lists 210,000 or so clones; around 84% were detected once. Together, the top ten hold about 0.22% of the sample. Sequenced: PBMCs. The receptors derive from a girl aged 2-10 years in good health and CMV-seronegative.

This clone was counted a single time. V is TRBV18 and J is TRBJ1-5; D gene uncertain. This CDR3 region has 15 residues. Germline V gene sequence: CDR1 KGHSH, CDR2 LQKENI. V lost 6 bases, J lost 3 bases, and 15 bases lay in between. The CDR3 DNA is TGTGCCAGCTCCGGGGATTGGGGTCCCAATCAGCCCCAGCATTTT. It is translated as CASSGDWGPNQPQHF.

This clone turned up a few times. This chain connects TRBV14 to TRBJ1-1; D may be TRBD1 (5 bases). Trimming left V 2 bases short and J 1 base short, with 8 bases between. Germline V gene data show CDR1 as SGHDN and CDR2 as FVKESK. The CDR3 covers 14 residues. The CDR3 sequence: CASSQYTGNTEAFF. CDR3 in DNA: TGTGCCAGCAGCCAATATACAGGGAACACTGAAGCTTTCTTT.